Listed below are T cell receptor beta chains from one sample, sequenced in a study of blood T cell repertoires in COVID-19. Generated by immunoSEQ multiplex PCR, the TCRdb table keeps only in-frame clones and is missing some. This table holds about 210,000 clones, approximately 80% found once. The sequencing input was peripheral blood. The source is a man between 60 and 70 years old with COVID-19, enrolled during active disease. Each CDR3 is given with its conserved first and last residue. A D gene is named only where the DNA matches it firmly. A clone size is listed for some rows: how often the clone was seen (once, few, many), or a class if it is expanded.

>NA|TRBV5-4|TRBJ2-3|NA
TGTGCCAGCAGCAAGGAAGGCGGTGCTAGCACAGATACGCAGTATTTT
CASSKEGGASTDTQYF
>NA|TRBV28|TRBJ1-5|TRBD1
TGTGCCAGCAGCGAGCCCGGACAGGCCAATCAGCCCCAGCATTTT
CASSEPGQANQPQHF
>NA|TRBV11-2|TRBJ1-1|TRBD1
TGTGCCAGCACCGCTGACAGGGACACTGAAGCTTTCTTT
CASTADRDTEAFF
>NA|TRBV30|TRBJ1-6|NA
TGTGCCTGGAGCCGGGAGCGATCACCCCTCCACTTT
CAWSRERSPLHF
>NA|TRBV28|TRBJ1-5|NA
TGTGCCAGCAGTTGGGGGGGGAATCAGCCCCAGCATTTT
CASSWGGNQPQHF
>once|TRBV25-1|TRBJ1-3|NA
TGTGCCAGCAGCGGGGGGGGAATCGTAAACACCATATATTTT
CASSGGGIVNTIYF
>NA|TRBV24-1|TRBJ2-7|TRBD2
TGTGCCACCAGTGATTTAGGGACTAGCGGGAGTTACGAGCAGTACTTC
CATSDLGTSGSYEQYF
>few|TRBV14|TRBJ1-6|NA
TGTGCCAGCAGCCAAGAGGCGGTGGGTTCACCCCTCCACTTT
CASSQEAVGSPLHF
>NA|TRBV12-3/TRBV12-4|TRBJ2-5|NA
TGTGCCAGCAGCTCAATAACAGGGACCCAGTACTTC
CASSSITGTQYF
>few|TRBV18|TRBJ1-3|NA
TGTGCCAGCTCGCAGAAGCTCGCAGGGGACTCTGGAAACACCATATATTTT
CASSQKLAGDSGNTIYF
>once|TRBV6-2/TRBV6-3|TRBJ1-2|NA
TGTGCCAGCAGTTACTCGATCACATCGGCGGCAGGGGCCTATGGCTACACCTTC
CASSYSITSAAGAYGYTF
>NA|TRBV4-1|TRBJ2-7|TRBD1
TGCGCCAGCAGCAGGACAGGGGGCCACGAGCAGTACTTC
CASSRTGGHEQYF
>few|TRBV29-1|TRBJ1-1|TRBD1
TGCAGCGTTGAACGAAGGGGGCGTGGGCACACTGAAGCTTTCTTT
CSVERRGRGHTEAFF
>NA|TRBV12-3/TRBV12-4|TRBJ2-5|NA
TGTGCCAGCAGTGTCCTGGAGACCCAGTACTTC
CASSVLETQYF
>once|TRBV19|TRBJ1-1|NA
TGTGCCAGTAGTAGCGTCTCTAGAGGCACTGAAGCTTTCTTT
CASSSVSRGTEAFF
>once|TRBV15|TRBJ2-5|NA
TGTGCCACCAGCAGGGTACACAGTGGGGAGACCCAGTACTTC
CATSRVHSGETQYF
>NA|TRBV3-1/TRBV3-2|TRBJ1-2|NA
TGTGCCAGCAGCCAAGATTGGCAGGGGCCCAACTATGGCTACACCTTC
CASSQDWQGPNYGYTF
>NA|TRBV2|TRBJ2-5|NA
TGTGCCAGCAGGAGAGGCGAGACCCAGTACTTC
CASRRGETQYF
>once|TRBV30|TRBJ2-5|NA
TGTGCCTGGAGACAGAACCAAGAGACCCAGTACTTC
CAWRQNQETQYF
>NA|TRBV10-3|TRBJ1-1|NA
TGTGCCATCAGTTTACAAGGGGGCACTGAAGCTTTCTTT
CAISLQGGTEAFF
>NA|TRBV19|TRBJ2-7|NA
TGTGCCAGTAGTATTTATTTTAGGGGCTACTACGAGCAGTACTTC
CASSIYFRGYYEQYF
>NA|TRBV7-2|TRBJ2-2|NA
TGTGCCAGCAGCCTGTATGGGCGCGACACCGGGGAGCTGTTTTTT
CASSLYGRDTGELFF
>NA|TRBV5-6|TRBJ2-3|NA
TGTGCCAGCAGCTTCCGAGACAGGCGCCCCGATACGCAGTATTTT
CASSFRDRRPDTQYF
>many|TRBV2|TRBJ2-7|NA
TGTGCCAGCCGGAGGAACGAGCAGTACTTC
CASRRNEQYF
>NA|TRBV11-2|TRBJ2-5|TRBD1
TGTGCCAGCAGCTTCAACAGGGGGCCAGGAGAGACCCAGTACTTC
CASSFNRGPGETQYF